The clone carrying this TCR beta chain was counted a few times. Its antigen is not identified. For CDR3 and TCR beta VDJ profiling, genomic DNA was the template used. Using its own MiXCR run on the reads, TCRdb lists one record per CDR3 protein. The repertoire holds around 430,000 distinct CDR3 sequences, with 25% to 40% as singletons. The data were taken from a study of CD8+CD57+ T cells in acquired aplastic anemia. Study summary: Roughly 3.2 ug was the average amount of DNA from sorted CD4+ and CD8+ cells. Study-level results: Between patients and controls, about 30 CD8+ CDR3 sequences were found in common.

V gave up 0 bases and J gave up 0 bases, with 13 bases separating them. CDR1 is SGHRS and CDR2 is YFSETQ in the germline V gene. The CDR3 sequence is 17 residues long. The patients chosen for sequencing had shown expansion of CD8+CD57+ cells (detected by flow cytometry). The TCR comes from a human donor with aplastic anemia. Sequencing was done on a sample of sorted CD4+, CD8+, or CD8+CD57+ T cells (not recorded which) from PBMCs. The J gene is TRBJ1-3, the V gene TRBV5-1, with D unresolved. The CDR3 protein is CASSLVSRTNSGNTIYF. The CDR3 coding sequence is TGCGCCAGCAGCTTGGTTAGCAGAACCAACTCTGGAAACACCATATATTTT.